The 5 T cell receptor beta chains below all came from one sample that was sequenced in a study of blood T cell repertoires in COVID-19. The data were produced by immunoSEQ multiplex PCR, yet TCRdb's version contains in-frame clones alone and is incomplete. Here the sample spans about 250,000 clones, around 87% being singletons. Sequencing was carried out using PBMCs or T cells enriched from blood (not recorded which). These receptors were taken from a woman aged 45-65 years who had recovered from COVID-19.

This clone was found once. The rearrangement uses TRBV27 and TRBJ2-1; TRBD2 agrees at 9 bases. Looked up from germline, CDR1 is MNHEY and CDR2 is SMNVEV (reference sequence). The CDR3 is made up of 17 amino acids. With V trimmed by 0 bases and J by 3 bases, 6 bases remained unmatched. In DNA, the CDR3 is TGTGCCAGCAGTTTATCTCGCGGGACTAGCCTCTACAATGAGCAGTTCTTC. Translating it yields CASSLSRGTSLYNEQFF.

V gene TRBV6-5 combines with J gene TRBJ1-4; 9 positions agree with TRBD1. This CDR3 is 14 amino acids long. V lost 7 bases and J lost 7; bases outside the gene matches: 7. Germline V CDR1 and CDR2: MNHEY, SVGAGI. This CDR3 reads CASNSGTGSEKLFF. CDR3 nucleotide sequence: TGTGCCAGCAACTCTGGGACAGGGAGTGAAAAACTGTTTTTT.

The CDR3 DNA sequence: TGTGCCAGCAGCCGGAGTAGCAATCAGCCCCAGCATTTT. Protein: CASSRSSNQPQHF. The chain employs TRBV3-1 (or the pseudogene TRBV3-2) and TRBJ1-5; D is uncertain. This CDR3 contains 13 residues. CDR1 and CDR2 (germline): LGHDT, YNNKEL (reference sequence). V was cut by 4 bases and J by 0 bases, with 4 bases left in between.

The chain recombines TRBV30 with TRBJ1-1; D possibly corresponds to TRBD1 (5 bases). The V end was cut by 4 bases, the J end by 7 bases, with 19 bases between. Germline V gene data show CDR1 as GTSNPN and CDR2 as SVGIG (reference sequence). The CDR3 length is 14 residues. CDR3 nucleotides: TGTGCCTGGATCCCCAGTTTCAAAACAGGTGAAGCTTTCTTT. This encodes CAWIPSFKTGEAFF.

The rearrangement links TRBV19 to TRBJ2-3, with D possibly matching TRBD2 (6 bases). V was pared by 5 bases and J by 2 bases, with 26 bases between. CDR1 and CDR2 from the germline V gene are LNHDA and SQIVND (reference sequence). There are 19 residues in the CDR3. Written as DNA, the CDR3 is TGTGCCAGTAGTGGTCCCCTCCCGGGACTGGACGAGTACACAGATACGCAGTATTTT. This encodes CASSGPLPGLDEYTDTQYF.